The source of this T cell receptor beta chain is a study of CD8 T cells in ankylosing spondylitis. The CDR3 length equals 9 residues, ends included. A word on this clonotype: Without the conserved terminal phenylalanine or tryptophan, this CDR3 likely stems from a read error. The DNA is left out, because the CDR3 cannot be placed on it with certainty; the CDR3 is given as TCRdb lists it.

For TCR beta, libraries came from quantitative 5'-RACE with molecular barcodes. One entry per CDR3 protein results from TCRdb running MiXCR on the 5' RACE reads. The sample lists 100,000 to 150,000 distinct CDR3 sequences; 7% to 10% were seen once. The chain has TRBV21-1 and TRBJ2-5. TRBV21-1 represents a pseudogene. The sequence was obtained from a male donor with ankylosing spondylitis or in good health (not recorded which). The sample taken for sequencing was blood, either unsorted or a sorted T cell fraction (not recorded which). CDR3 sequence: CASSSIGFL.